These T cell receptor beta chains were read from a single sample in a study of T cells in Graves' hyperthyroidism and ophthalmopathy. TCRdb processed the multiplex PCR reads anew with MiXCR; each CDR3 protein has one entry. The sample holds about 210,000 distinct CDR3 sequences, 15% to 20% seen once. The sequencing input was blood. The receptors come from a middle-aged man with Graves' hyperthyroidism. Each CDR3 is given with its conserved first and last residue. The D gene is left open where the match is weak. Size tells how often a clone was seen (once, few, many) or the class of an expanded clone, and some rows leave it out.

V gene,clone size,J gene,D gene,CDR3 DNA,CDR3 protein
TRBV2,few,TRBJ2-1,NA,TGTGCCAGCAGTGAGGGGATGCCGAATGAGCAGTTCTTC,CASSEGMPNEQFF
TRBV7-9,many,TRBJ1-6,NA,TGTGCCAGCAGCGTCGGTAATTCACCCCTCCACTTT,CASSVGNSPLHF
TRBV5-6,few,TRBJ2-7,NA,TGTGCCAGCAGCTTGGAGCCGGGGAGCACACACGAGCAGTACTTC,CASSLEPGSTHEQYF
TRBV5-1,many,TRBJ2-7,NA,TGCGCCAGCAGCTTGAACCAGAACTACCCCCAGGAGCAGTACTTC,CASSLNQNYPQEQYF
TRBV3-1,many,TRBJ2-6,NA,TGTGCCAGTCTCTCTGGGGCCAACGTCCTGACTTTC,CASLSGANVLTF
TRBV11-3,many,TRBJ2-3,TRBD1,TGTGCCAGCAGCAGGACAGGGTATCAAGATACGCAGTATTTT,CASSRTGYQDTQYF
TRBV28,NA,TRBJ2-7,NA,TGTGCCAGCAGTTTACCCGTTGAGGCAGGGTTTCGTCTCGAGCAGTACTTC,CASSLPVEAGFRLEQYF
TRBV30,few,TRBJ1-4,NA,TGTGCCTGGAGTGTATCGGGGCTTGGTTATGAAAAACTGTTTTTT,CAWSVSGLGYEKLFF
TRBV20-1,many,TRBJ2-5,TRBD2,TGCAGTGCTACCCCCCGGGTAGCGGGAGATCAAGAGACCCAGTACTTC,CSATPRVAGDQETQYF
TRBV12-3/TRBV12-4,many,TRBJ1-2,NA,TGTGCCAGCCGCGAGATCTATGGCTACACCTTC,CASREIYGYTF
TRBV3-1,many,TRBJ1-2,NA,TGTGCCAGCAGCGCCCGAAACTATGGCTACACCTTC,CASSARNYGYTF
TRBV5-1,once,TRBJ1-2,NA,TGCGCCAGCAGCGAGGGGTACTATGGCTACACCTTC,CASSEGYYGYTF
TRBV14,many,TRBJ2-1,NA,TGTGCCAGCAGCCAAGATACCAATGAGCAGTTCTTC,CASSQDTNEQFF
TRBV19,NA,TRBJ2-7,TRBD2,TGTGCCAGTAGTATAGCCTCTAGCGGGAGACCCTACGAGCAGTACTTC,CASSIASSGRPYEQYF
TRBV10-3,few,TRBJ2-5,NA,TGTGCCATCAGTGACTCGAGAGCCGACCAAGAGACCCAGTACTTC,CAISDSRADQETQYF
TRBV19,NA,TRBJ2-7,TRBD1,TGTGCCAGTAGATTATCCGGGACAGGGTCGTACGAGCAGTACTTC,CASRLSGTGSYEQYF
TRBV29-1,few,TRBJ1-2,NA,TGCAGCGTTGAAACCGGGACAAGTTATGGCTACACCTTC,CSVETGTSYGYTF
TRBV20-1,few,TRBJ2-1,TRBD1,TGCAGTGCCCAGCGCTCCGGACAGGGTGTATGGAATGAGCAGTTCTTC,CSAQRSGQGVWNEQFF
TRBV9,NA,TRBJ1-2,NA,TGTGCCAGCAGCGTAACCGACAGTTTCTATGGCTACACCTTC,CASSVTDSFYGYTF
TRBV6-6,many,TRBJ2-7,TRBD2,TGTGCCAGCAGTTACCGTTGGACTAGTTCCTACGAGCAGTACTTC,CASSYRWTSSYEQYF